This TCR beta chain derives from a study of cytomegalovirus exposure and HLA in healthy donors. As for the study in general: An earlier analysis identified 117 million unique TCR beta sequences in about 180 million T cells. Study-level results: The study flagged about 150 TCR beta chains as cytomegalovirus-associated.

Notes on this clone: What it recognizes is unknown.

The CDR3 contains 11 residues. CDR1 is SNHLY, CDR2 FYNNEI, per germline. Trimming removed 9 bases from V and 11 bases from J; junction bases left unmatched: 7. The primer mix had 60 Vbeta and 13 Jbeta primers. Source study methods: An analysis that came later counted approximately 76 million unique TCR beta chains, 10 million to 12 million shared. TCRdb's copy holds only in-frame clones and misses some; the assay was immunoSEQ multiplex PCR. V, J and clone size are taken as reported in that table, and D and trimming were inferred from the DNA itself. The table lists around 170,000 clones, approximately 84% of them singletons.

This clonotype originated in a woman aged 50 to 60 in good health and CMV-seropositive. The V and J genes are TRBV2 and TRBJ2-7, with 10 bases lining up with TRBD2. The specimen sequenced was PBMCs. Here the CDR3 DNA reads TGTGCCAGTGGGCTAGCGGGGGCCGAGTACTTC. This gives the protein CASGLAGAEYF.